This TCR beta chain was captured in a study of a mutant IDH1 vaccine in newly diagnosed glioma. General study points: It seemed that pseudoprogression was not linked to changes in the top peripheral T cell clonotypes.

With respect to this clone: As yet, its antigen is unknown.

CDR3 length: 15 amino acids. V gave up 8 bases and J gave up 5 bases, with 20 bases separating them. Germline CDR1 is MNHNS and CDR2 is SASEGT. Repertoires were generated with immunoSEQ multiplex PCR, while TCRdb's copy carries only in-frame clones and drops some. Among 25,000 to 30,000 clones listed, approximately 80% were seen once. As for time point: week 5, during vaccination. It was 300 ug of mutant IDH1 20-mer peptide that made up each vaccine dose, given with topical imiquimod. This chain uses TRBV6-1 with TRBJ2-3, with D tentatively TRBD2 (6 bases). The source is a man aged 40-50 years with glioma. The material was PBMCs, obtained from a glioma patient whose treatment included an IDH1 peptide vaccine. CDR3: CASENLGGPEDTQYF. The CDR3 DNA reads TGTGCCAGCGAGAATCTAGGAGGGCCCGAAGATACGCAGTATTTT.